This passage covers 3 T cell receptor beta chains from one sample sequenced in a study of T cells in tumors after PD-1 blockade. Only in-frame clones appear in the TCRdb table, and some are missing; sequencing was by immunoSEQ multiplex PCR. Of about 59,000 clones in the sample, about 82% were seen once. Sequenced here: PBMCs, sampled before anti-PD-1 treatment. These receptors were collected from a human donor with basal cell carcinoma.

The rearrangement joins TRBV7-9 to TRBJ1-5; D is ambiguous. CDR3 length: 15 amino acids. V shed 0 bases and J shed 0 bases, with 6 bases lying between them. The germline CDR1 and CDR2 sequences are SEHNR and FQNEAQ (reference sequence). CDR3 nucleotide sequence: TGTGCCAGCAGCTTAGCGGGAGATAGCAATCAGCCCCAGCATTTT. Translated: CASSLAGDSNQPQHF.

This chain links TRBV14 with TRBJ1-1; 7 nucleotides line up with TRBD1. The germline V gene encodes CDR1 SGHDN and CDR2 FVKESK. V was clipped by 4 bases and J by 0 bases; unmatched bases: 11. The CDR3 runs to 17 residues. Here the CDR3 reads CASSRIRQGLMNTEAFF. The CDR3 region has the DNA TGTGCCAGCAGCCGAATCCGACAGGGCCTCATGAACACTGAAGCTTTCTTT.

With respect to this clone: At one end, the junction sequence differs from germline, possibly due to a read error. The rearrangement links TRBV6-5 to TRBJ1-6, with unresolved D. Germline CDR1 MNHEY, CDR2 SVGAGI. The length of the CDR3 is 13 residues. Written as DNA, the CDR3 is TGCGCCCATTCGGACGGAATTAATTCACCCCTCCACTTT. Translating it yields CAHSDGINSPLHF.